This entry lists 17 T cell receptor beta chains sequenced from one sample in a study of blood T cell repertoires in COVID-19. The protocol was immunoSEQ multiplex PCR, while the TCRdb copy is restricted to in-frame clones and leaves out a portion. The sample yields about 140,000 clones, about four fifths seen once. Sequencing was carried out using peripheral blood. These receptors originate from a human donor in a cohort sampled during active COVID-19.

This chain links TRBV25-1 with TRBJ1-2; no clear D gene. The ends were cut back, 5 bases at V and 3 bases at J, with 7 bases in the middle. In germline, CDR1 is MGHDK, CDR2 SYGVNS. The CDR3 is made up of 12 amino acids. As DNA, the CDR3 is TGTGCCAGCAGTCATAACTACTATGGCTACACCTTC. Translating gives CASSHNYYGYTF.

The V and J genes are TRBV6-2 or TRBV6-3 and TRBJ1-2, with D perhaps TRBD1 (5 bases). Deletions cut 5 bases from V and 4 bases from J, with 11 bases between. The CDR3 is made up of 13 amino acids. CDR1 MNHEY and CDR2 SVGEGT come from the germline V gene. CDR3 in amino acids: CASSDGGIYGYTF. CDR3 coding DNA: TGTGCCAGCAGTGATGGGGGGATCTATGGCTACACCTTC.

This chain uses TRBV19 with TRBJ1-6; 7 bases agree with TRBD1. J was trimmed by 7 bases and V by 6 bases; bases with no gene match: 6. The V gene's germline CDR1 is LNHDA and CDR2 SQIVND (reference sequence). The CDR3 length is 14 residues. This chain's CDR3 is CASSLGQSNSPLHF. In DNA form, the CDR3 reads TGTGCCAGTAGCCTGGGACAGTCAAATTCACCCCTCCACTTT.

A few counts support this clone. The rearrangement uses TRBV30 and TRBJ2-5; no definite D call. The V end was cut by 0 bases, the J end by 5 bases, with 10 bases between. Germline values: CDR1 GTSNPN, CDR2 SVGIG (reference sequence). The CDR3 has 13 amino acids. The CDR3 DNA follows: TGTGCCTGGAGTGTTCTAGATACGGAGACCCAGTACTTC. Protein sequence: CAWSVLDTETQYF.

The chain links TRBV19 to TRBJ2-1; a weak D match, TRBD2 (7 bases). V was trimmed by 8 bases and J by 0 bases, leaving 14 bases between them. Germline V CDR1 and CDR2: LNHDA, SQIVND (reference sequence). This CDR3 comprises 15 residues. CDR3 DNA sequence: TGTGCCAGTGCCGACGGGGGGCCCTCCTACAATGAGCAGTTCTTC. This translates into CASADGGPSYNEQFF.

In this sample, this clone turned up a few times. The chain carries TRBV7-8 and TRBJ1-5; D is perhaps TRBD1 (5 bases). Trimming removed 4 bases at V and 3 bases at J, with 10 bases between. Germline CDR1 is SGHVS and CDR2 is FQNEAQ. This CDR3 spans 14 amino acids. DNA of the CDR3: TGTGCCAGCAGCTACACAGGAATCAATCAGCCCCAGCATTTT. Its protein product is CASSYTGINQPQHF. The full variable domain, with the rest looked up from reference TRBV7-8 and TRBJ1-5, is GAGVSQSPRYKVAKRGQDVALRCDPISGHVSLFWYQQALGQGPEFLTYFQNEAQLDKSGLPSDRFFAERPEGSVSTLKIQRTQQEDSAVYLCASSYTGINQPQHFGDGTRLSIL.

V usage is TRBV27 and J usage is TRBJ2-7, with D perhaps TRBD2 (7 bases). V shed 6 bases and J shed 6 bases, with 21 bases lying between them. CDR3 length equals 15 residues. Germline lookup yields CDR1 MNHEY and CDR2 SMNVEV (reference sequence). The CDR3 loop is CASRFTGTPGGEQYF. The CDR3 nucleotides read TGTGCCAGCAGATTCACCGGGACACCGGGAGGCGAGCAGTACTTC.

A few counts support this clone. V is TRBV5-1 and J is TRBJ1-6; TRBD1 agrees at 9 bases. Germline V gene data show CDR1 as SGHRS and CDR2 as YFSETQ. The CDR3 has 15 amino acids. Trimming at V came to 3 bases and at J to 7 bases, leaving 5 bases not matched to a gene. The CDR3 protein is CASSWDRAGNSPLHF. Here the CDR3 DNA reads TGCGCCAGCAGCTGGGACAGGGCCGGGAATTCACCCCTCCACTTT. Complete variable domain (other parts from reference TRBV5-1 and TRBJ1-6): KAGVTQTPRYLIKTRGQQVTLSCSPISGHRSVSWYQQTPGQGLQFLFEYFSETQRNKGNFPGRFSGRQFSNSRSEMNVSTLELGDSALYLCASSWDRAGNSPLHFGNGTRLTVT.

The rearrangement joins TRBV11-1 to TRBJ2-2; TRBD1 agrees at 10 bases. Germline CDR1 SGHAT, CDR2 FQDESV (reference sequence). The CDR3 spans 15 residues. V was pared by 3 bases and J by 6 bases, with 4 bases of the junction left unmatched. This CDR3 is CASSFGTGAAGELFF. DNA of the CDR3: TGTGCCAGCAGCTTCGGGACAGGGGCCGCCGGGGAGCTGTTTTTT.

The rearrangement uses TRBV29-1 and TRBJ2-1, with 9 bases identical to TRBD2. This CDR3 contains 12 residues. V was pared by 4 bases and J by 9 bases, with 4 bases of the junction left unmatched. Germline V lookup: CDR1 SQVTM, CDR2 ANQGSEA. This chain's CDR3 is CSVVPSGVEQFF. CDR3 nucleotides: TGCAGCGTTGTTCCTAGCGGGGTTGAGCAGTTCTTC.

V and J are TRBV12-3 or TRBV12-4 and TRBJ2-7; TRBD1 might be the D (6 bases). The CDR3 is 13 residues long. V was cut by 5 bases and J by 5 bases, with 13 bases left in between. DNA for the CDR3: TGTGCCAGCAGTATACAGGGATTCCACGAGCAGTACTTC. Protein sequence: CASSIQGFHEQYF.

This clone showed up just a few times. J is TRBJ1-3 and V is TRBV2; a possible D gene is TRBD1 (5 bases). This CDR3 comprises 16 residues. The germline V gene encodes CDR1 SNHLY and CDR2 FYNNEI. The V gene lost 6 bases and the J gene lost 0 bases, with 15 bases spanning the gap. In DNA, the CDR3 is TGTGCCAGCAGGGTTGGGACTGCAGTCTCTGGAAACACCATATATTTT. Its translation: CASRVGTAVSGNTIYF.

V gene TRBV2 combines with J gene TRBJ1-4; D is uncertain. This CDR3 comprises 15 residues. Per the germline V gene, CDR1 is SNHLY and CDR2 is FYNNEI. Trimming left V 6 bases short and J 0 bases short, with 11 bases between. CDR3 DNA sequence: TGTGCCAGCAGGGCCGGGAGGGCAACTAATGAAAAACTGTTTTTT. This encodes CASRAGRATNEKLFF.

V usage is TRBV7-2 and J usage is TRBJ2-7; a possible D gene is TRBD2 (7 bases). In germline, CDR1 is SGHTA, CDR2 FQGNSA. V gave up 4 bases and J gave up 2 bases, with 15 bases separating them. The CDR3 loop spans 15 amino acids. CDR3 loop: CASSSRGAGTYEQYF. CDR3 coding DNA: TGTGCCAGCAGCTCCCGGGGGGCCGGGACCTACGAGCAGTACTTC.

The V and J genes are TRBV29-1 and TRBJ2-5; TRBD1 aligns across 9 bases. Germline CDR1 is SQVTM and CDR2 is ANQGSEA. With 3 bases clipped from V and 4 bases from J, the junction kept 9 bases outside the gene matches. CDR3 length equals 15 residues. DNA of the CDR3: TGCAGCGTTGAGGTTACAGGGGGCCTGGGAGAGACCCAGTACTTC. Its protein product is CSVEVTGGLGETQYF.

CDR3 nucleotide sequence: TGTGCCAGCGTCGGGGGATACAATGAGCAGTTCTTC. It codes for CASVGGYNEQFF. The J gene is TRBJ2-1, the V gene TRBV18, with D maybe TRBD2 (6 bases). The CDR3 runs to 12 residues. V lost 8 bases and J lost 4, with 9 bases in between. From germline, CDR1 is KGHSH and CDR2 LQKENI.

There are a few counts of this clone. The chain recombines TRBV11-2 with TRBJ1-1; unclear D gene. CDR3 length: 14 amino acids. The V gene's germline CDR1 is SGHAT and CDR2 FQNNGV. V was trimmed by 1 base and J by 5 bases, leaving 11 bases between them. Here the CDR3 DNA reads TGTGCCAGCAGCTTAGGGAGGGCTGGTACTGAAGCTTTCTTT. Protein: CASSLGRAGTEAFF.